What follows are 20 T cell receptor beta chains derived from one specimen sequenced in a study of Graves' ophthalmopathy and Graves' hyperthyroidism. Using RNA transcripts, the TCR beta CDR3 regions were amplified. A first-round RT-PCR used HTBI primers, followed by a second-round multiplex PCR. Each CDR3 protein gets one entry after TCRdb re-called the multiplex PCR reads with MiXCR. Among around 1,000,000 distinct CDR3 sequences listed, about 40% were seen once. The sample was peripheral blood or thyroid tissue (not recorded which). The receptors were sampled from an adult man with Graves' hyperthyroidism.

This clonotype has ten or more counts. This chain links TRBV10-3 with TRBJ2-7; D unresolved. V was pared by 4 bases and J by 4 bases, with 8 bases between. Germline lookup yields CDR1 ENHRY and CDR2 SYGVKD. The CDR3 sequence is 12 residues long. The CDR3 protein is CAISAFKYEQYF. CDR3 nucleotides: TGTGCCATCAGTGCCTTTAAGTACGAGCAGTACTTC.

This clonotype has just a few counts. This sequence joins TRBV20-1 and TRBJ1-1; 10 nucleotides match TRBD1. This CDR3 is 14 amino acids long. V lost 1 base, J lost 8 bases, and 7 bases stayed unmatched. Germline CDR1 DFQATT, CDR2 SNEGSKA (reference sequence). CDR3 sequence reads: CSARGGTGETEAFF. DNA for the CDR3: TGCAGTGCTAGAGGTGGGACAGGGGAAACCGAAGCTTTCTTT.

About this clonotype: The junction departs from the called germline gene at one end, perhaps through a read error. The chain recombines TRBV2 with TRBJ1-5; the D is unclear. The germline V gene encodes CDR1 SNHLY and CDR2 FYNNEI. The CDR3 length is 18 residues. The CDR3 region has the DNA TGCGCCAGCAGCCCCTCTAGGTTAGGATCTCTTAGCAATCAGCCCCAGCATTTT. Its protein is CASSPSRLGSLSNQPQHF.

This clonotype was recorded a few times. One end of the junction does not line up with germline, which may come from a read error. The CDR3 loop reads CASSLGHPSDEQYF. The CDR3, as DNA: TGTGCCAGCAGCCTGGGACACCCCTCCGACGAGCAGTACTTC. The V call is TRBV5-6, the J call TRBJ2-7; tentative D call: TRBD1 (6 bases). The germline gives CDR1 SGHDT, CDR2 YYEEEE. CDR3 length: 14 residues.

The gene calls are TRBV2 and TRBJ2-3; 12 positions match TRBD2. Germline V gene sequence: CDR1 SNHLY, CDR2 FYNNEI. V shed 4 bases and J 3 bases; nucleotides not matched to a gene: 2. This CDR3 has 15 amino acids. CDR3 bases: TGTGCCAGCAGTGTTCTAGCGGGGGGGACAGATACGCAGTATTTT. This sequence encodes CASSVLAGGTDTQYF.

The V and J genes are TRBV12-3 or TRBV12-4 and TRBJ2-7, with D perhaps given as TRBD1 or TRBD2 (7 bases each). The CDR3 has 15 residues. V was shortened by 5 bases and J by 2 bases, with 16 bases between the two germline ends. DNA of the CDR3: TGTGCCAGCAGTACCAGGGGGGGATCGACCTACGAGCAGTACTTC. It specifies CASSTRGGSTYEQYF.

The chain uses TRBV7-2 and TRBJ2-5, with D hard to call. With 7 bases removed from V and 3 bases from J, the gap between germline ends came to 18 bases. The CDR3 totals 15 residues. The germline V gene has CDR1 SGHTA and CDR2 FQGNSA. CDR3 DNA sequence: TGTGCCAGCACCCTCGGATGGAAAGAAAAAGAGACCCAGTACTTC. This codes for CASTLGWKEKETQYF.

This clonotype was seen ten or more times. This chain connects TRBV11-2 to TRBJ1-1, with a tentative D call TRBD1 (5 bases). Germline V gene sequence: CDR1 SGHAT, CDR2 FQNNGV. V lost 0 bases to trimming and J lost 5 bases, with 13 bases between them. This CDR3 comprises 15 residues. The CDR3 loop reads CASSLDMGPGTEAFF. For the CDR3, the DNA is TGTGCCAGCAGCTTAGATATGGGGCCGGGGACTGAAGCTTTCTTT.

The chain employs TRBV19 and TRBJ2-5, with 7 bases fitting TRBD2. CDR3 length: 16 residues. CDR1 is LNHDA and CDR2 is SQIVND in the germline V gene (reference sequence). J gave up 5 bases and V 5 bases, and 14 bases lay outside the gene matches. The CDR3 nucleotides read TGTGCCAGTAGTCACCCCTCCGGGGGGAACGGGGAGACCCAGTACTTC. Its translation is CASSHPSGGNGETQYF.

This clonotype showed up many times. CDR3 nucleotide sequence: TGCAGTGCTAGACCGGGACAGACCTACGAGCAGTACTTC. This gives the protein CSARPGQTYEQYF. The V gene is TRBV20-1, the J gene TRBJ2-7; the match to TRBD1 covers 7 bases. Germline values: CDR1 DFQATT, CDR2 SNEGSKA (reference sequence). V lost 2 bases, J lost 2 bases, and 3 bases stayed unmatched. The CDR3 length is 13 residues.

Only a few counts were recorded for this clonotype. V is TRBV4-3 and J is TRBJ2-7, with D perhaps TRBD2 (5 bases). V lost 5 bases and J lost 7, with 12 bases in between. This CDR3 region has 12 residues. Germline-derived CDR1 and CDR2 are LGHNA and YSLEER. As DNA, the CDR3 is TGCGCCAGCAGCAGAGCAAGAGGGGAGCAGTACTTC. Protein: CASSRARGEQYF.

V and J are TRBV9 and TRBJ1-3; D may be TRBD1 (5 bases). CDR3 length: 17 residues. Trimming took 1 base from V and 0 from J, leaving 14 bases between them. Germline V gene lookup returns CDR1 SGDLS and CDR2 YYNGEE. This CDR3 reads CASSVSPGDHSGNTIYF. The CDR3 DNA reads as TGTGCCAGCAGCGTATCCCCGGGGGACCACTCTGGAAACACCATATATTTT.

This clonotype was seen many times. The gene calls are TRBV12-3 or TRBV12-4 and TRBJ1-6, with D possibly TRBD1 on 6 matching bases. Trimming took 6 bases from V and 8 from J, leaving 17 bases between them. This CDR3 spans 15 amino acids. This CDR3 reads CASSSSDTGYSPLHF. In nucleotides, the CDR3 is TGTGCCAGCAGCTCCTCAGACACAGGGTATTCACCCCTCCACTTT.

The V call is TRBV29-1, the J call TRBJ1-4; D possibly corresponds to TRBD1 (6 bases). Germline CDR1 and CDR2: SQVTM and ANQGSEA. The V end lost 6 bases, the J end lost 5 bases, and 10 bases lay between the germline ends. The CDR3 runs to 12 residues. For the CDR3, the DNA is TGCAGCGTAGGGGGTCAGAATGAAAAACTGTTTTTT. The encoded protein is CSVGGQNEKLFF.

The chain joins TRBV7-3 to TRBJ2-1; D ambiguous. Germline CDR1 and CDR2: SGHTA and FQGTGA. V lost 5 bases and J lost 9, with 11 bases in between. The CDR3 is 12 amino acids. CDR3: CASSPTWGEQFF. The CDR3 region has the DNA TGTGCCAGCAGCCCAACGTGGGGTGAGCAGTTCTTC.

CDR3 protein: CASSTPPGGRTEAFF. CDR3 nucleotides: TGTGCCAGCAGCACTCCCCCAGGGGGGAGAACTGAAGCTTTCTTT. The V gene is TRBV2, the J gene TRBJ1-1; 7 bases fit TRBD1. J lost 5 bases, V lost 6 bases, and 12 bases had no gene match. CDR1 is SNHLY, CDR2 FYNNEI, per germline. There are 15 residues in the CDR3.

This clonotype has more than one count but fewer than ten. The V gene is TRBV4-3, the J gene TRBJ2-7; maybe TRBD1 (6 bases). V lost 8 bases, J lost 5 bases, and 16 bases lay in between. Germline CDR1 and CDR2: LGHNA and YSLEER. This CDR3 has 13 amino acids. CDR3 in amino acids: CASSIEQGNEQYF. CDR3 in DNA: TGCGCCAGCTCAATCGAACAGGGAAACGAGCAGTACTTC.

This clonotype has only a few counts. In DNA form, the CDR3 reads TGCAGCTTGGAGGTCTGGGGCACTGAAGCTTTCTTT. Amino acid sequence: CSLEVWGTEAFF. The chain is built from TRBV29-1 and TRBJ1-1; D ambiguous. This CDR3 has 12 residues. Germline CDR1 is SQVTM and CDR2 is ANQGSEA. V lost 8 bases, J lost 4 bases, and 14 bases lay in between.

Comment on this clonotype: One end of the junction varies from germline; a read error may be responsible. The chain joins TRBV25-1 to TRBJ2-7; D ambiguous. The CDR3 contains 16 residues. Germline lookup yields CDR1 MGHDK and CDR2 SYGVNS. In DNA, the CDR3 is TGTGCCAGCAGTTCCCCAATGGCAGGATTCTCCTACGAGCAGTGCTTC. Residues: CASSSPMAGFSYEQCF.

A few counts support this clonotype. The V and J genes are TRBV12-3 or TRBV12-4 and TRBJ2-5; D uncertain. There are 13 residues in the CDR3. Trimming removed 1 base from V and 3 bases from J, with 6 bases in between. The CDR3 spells CASSLGDKETQYF. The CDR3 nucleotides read TGTGCCAGCAGTTTAGGAGATAAAGAGACCCAGTACTTC.